These 10 T cell receptor beta chains share one sample of origin, sequenced in a study of cytomegalovirus exposure and HLA in healthy donors. With 60 Vbeta and 13 Jbeta primers, the PCR was carried out. The method was immunoSEQ multiplex PCR; TCRdb's version includes in-frame clones alone and lacks a portion of them. The table has approximately 190,000 clones, 70% to 85% seen once. The specimen was PBMCs. The receptors here all came from a man in his forties in good health and CMV-seropositive.

The sample holds one count of this clone. The chain uses TRBV29-1 and TRBJ2-7; D not resolved. Germline loops: CDR1 SQVTM, CDR2 ANQGSEA. The CDR3 length is 12 residues. Trimming removed 4 bases from V and 2 bases from J, with 9 bases in between. The CDR3: CSVGSSTYEQYF. The CDR3 DNA sequence: TGCAGCGTTGGTAGCAGCACCTACGAGCAGTACTTC.

The chain employs TRBV10-3 and TRBJ1-2; 10 bases are a match to TRBD1. The CDR3 extends over 15 amino acids. After removal of 3 bases from V and 3 bases from J, the junction contained 4 bases not matched to a gene. Germline V gene data show CDR1 as ENHRY and CDR2 as SYGVKD. The CDR3, as DNA: TGTGCCATCAGTGACCGGGACAGGGGAGACTATGGCTACACCTTC. Protein product: CAISDRDRGDYGYTF.

The gene calls are TRBV6-1 and TRBJ1-1, with D possibly being TRBD1 (6 bases). The CDR3 is made up of 14 amino acids. Germline-derived CDR1 and CDR2 are MNHNS and SASEGT. V dropped 9 bases and J dropped 0 bases, with 14 bases sitting between them. The CDR3: CASGPGTMNTEAFF. The CDR3 DNA sequence: TGTGCCAGTGGACCGGGGACAATGAACACTGAAGCTTTCTTT.

The CDR3, as DNA: TGTGCCAGCAGCGTAGGAGGGGGCGGCTACGAGCAGTACTTC. This encodes CASSVGGGGYEQYF. V and J are TRBV9 and TRBJ2-7; the match to TRBD1 covers 7 bases. Germline V gives CDR1 SGDLS, CDR2 YYNGEE. The CDR3 is made up of 14 amino acids. V lost 0 bases to trimming and J lost 3 bases; unmatched junction nucleotides: 3.

The V gene is TRBV13, the J gene TRBJ1-3; D is perhaps TRBD1 (5 bases). This CDR3 contains 23 residues. The germline V gene has CDR1 PRHDT and CDR2 FYEKMQ (reference sequence). Trimming shortened V by 5 bases and J by 0 bases, and 35 bases separated the two germline ends. This CDR3 reads CASSKRPKAPPPPRQSSGNTIYF. CDR3 in DNA: TGTGCCAGCAGCAAGCGCCCGAAAGCCCCCCCGCCCCCACGACAGAGCTCTGGAAACACCATATATTTT.

In this sample, this clone turned up a few times. The chain combines TRBV18 with TRBJ2-7; a weak D match, TRBD2 (6 bases). The CDR3 extends over 15 amino acids. Germline CDR1 and CDR2: KGHSH and LQKENI. The V end lost 3 bases, the J end lost 5 bases, and 17 bases lay between the germline ends. The CDR3 protein is CASSPQEGTPHEQYF. The CDR3 bases are TGTGCCAGCTCACCCCAGGAGGGGACCCCCCACGAGCAGTACTTC.

The gene calls are TRBV5-4 and TRBJ2-3; 10 bases fit TRBD2. The V segment lost 0 bases and the J segment 0 bases; nucleotides outside the gene matches: 7. Germline V gene sequence: CDR1 SGHNT, CDR2 YYREEE (reference sequence). The CDR3 runs 18 residues. DNA of the CDR3: TGTGCCAGCAGCTTGGCGGGGAGGACTAGCGGTAGCACAGATACGCAGTATTTT. Its translation: CASSLAGRTSGSTDTQYF.

The V and J genes are TRBV7-3 and TRBJ2-1, with TRBD2 identical over 10 bases. With 5 bases clipped from V and 5 bases from J, the junction kept 3 bases outside the gene matches. The germline V gene encodes CDR1 SGHTA and CDR2 FQGTGA. The CDR3 contains 14 residues. CDR3 nucleotides: TGTGCCAGCAGCCTTAGCGGGGGGAACAATGAGCAGTTCTTC. It encodes CASSLSGGNNEQFF.

The chain has TRBV27 and TRBJ1-1; 7 nucleotides match TRBD1. This CDR3 is built from 16 residues. The germline gives CDR1 MNHEY, CDR2 SMNVEV (reference sequence). The ends lost 6 bases at V and 0 bases at J; junction bases unmatched: 10. The CDR3 here is CASRLIPTGLNTEAFF. The CDR3 nucleotides are TGTGCCAGCAGACTCATCCCGACAGGGCTGAACACTGAAGCTTTCTTT.

J is TRBJ2-5 and V is TRBV6-6, with 7 nucleotides matching TRBD2. V dropped 5 bases and J dropped 7; count of bases not matched to a gene: 7. The CDR3 consists of 13 residues. Germline V gives CDR1 MNHNY, CDR2 SVGAGI (reference sequence). This chain's CDR3 is CASSTGGGGTQYF. The CDR3 region has the DNA TGTGCCAGCAGTACGGGTGGGGGGGGGACCCAGTACTTC.